The entry below gives a single T cell receptor (beta chain) sequence along with its context. This entry belongs to a study of technical replicates of blood from a few donors. Between the trimmed V and J ends, which lost 6 bases and 2 bases, there was a span of 10 bases. The germline V gene has CDR1 MNHEY and CDR2 SVGAGI. The CDR3 is 13 residues long. TCRdb's table, derived via immunoSEQ multiplex PCR, lists solely in-frame clones and lacks some. The sample lists about 57,000 clones; 90% to 95% were seen once. The sequence was collected from a human donor in good health. Some clones in this sample may be carry-over from other donors' samples. The sequenced sample consisted of PBMCs. V gene TRBV6-5 combines with J gene TRBJ1-2; D is uncertain. The CDR3 sequence: CASSRTYNYGYTF. The CDR3 DNA is TGTGCCAGCAGCAGAACATACAACTATGGCTACACCTTC.